Listed below are T cell receptor beta chains from one sample, sequenced in a study of T cell repertoires in cytomegalovirus infection. TCRdb used MiXCR to reprocess the reads, holding one entry per CDR3 protein. The repertoire has approximately 750,000 distinct CDR3 sequences, approximately 40% of them found once; the top ten carry under 3%. Sequencing was carried out using PBMCs. These receptors originate from a human donor in good health (CMV status not recorded). Some clones in this sample may be carry-over from other donors' samples. Both conserved end residues are part of each CDR3. The D gene is left open where the match is weak. Clone size is stated in some rows and not others, as once, few, many or a class when expanded.

D: NA; V: TRBV7-2; length: 14; J: TRBJ1-5; size: NA; CDR3: CASSLSPQIGPQHF; DNA: TGTGCCAGCAGCTTATCTCCCCAGATCGGGCCCCAGCATTTT
D: NA; V: TRBV27; length: 15; J: TRBJ1-5; size: few; CDR3: CASARGGGTNQPQHF; DNA: TGTGCCAGCGCCCGGGGTGGGGGGACGAATCAGCCCCAGCATTTT
D: TRBD1; V: TRBV7-8; length: 14; J: TRBJ2-1; size: few; CDR3: CASKGAPGVAEQFF; DNA: TGTGCCAGCAAGGGGGCCCCAGGCGTCGCTGAGCAGTTCTTC
D: NA; V: TRBV4-1; length: 14; J: TRBJ1-2; size: few; CDR3: CASSSEVRGRGYTF; DNA: TGCGCCAGCAGCTCTGAGGTCAGGGGAAGGGGCTACACCTTC
D: TRBD1; V: TRBV12-3/TRBV12-4; length: 11; J: TRBJ2-7; size: few; CDR3: CASSSTGVQYF; DNA: TGTGCCAGCAGTTCGACAGGGGTCCAGTACTTC
D: TRBD2; V: TRBV6-1; length: 14; J: TRBJ2-7; size: NA; CDR3: CASSEVLAGVEQYF; DNA: TGTGCCAGCAGTGAAGTACTAGCGGGAGTCGAGCAGTACTTC
D: NA; V: TRBV2; length: 16; J: TRBJ2-2; size: few; CDR3: CASSEPQGLNTGELFF; DNA: TGTGCCAGCAGTGAACCCCAAGGGTTGAACACCGGGGAGCTGTTTTTT
D: NA; V: TRBV20-1; length: 13; J: TRBJ2-4; size: NA; CDR3: CSAIRTGKNIQYF; DNA: TGCAGTGCTATCCGGACGGGAAAAAACATTCAGTACTTC
D: NA; V: TRBV19; length: 15; J: TRBJ1-4; size: few; CDR3: CASGRQHATNEKLFF; DNA: TGTGCCAGCGGACGGCAACATGCAACTAATGAAAAACTGTTTTTT
D: TRBD2; V: TRBV5-1; length: 15; J: TRBJ2-1; size: NA; CDR3: CASSLEGLAGGEQFF; DNA: TGCGCCAGCAGCTTGGAGGGACTAGCGGGAGGCGAGCAGTTCTTC